Each of the 27 T cell receptor beta chains below was sequenced from the same sample in a study of blood T cell repertoires in COVID-19. Method: immunoSEQ multiplex PCR; TCRdb's copy keeps in-frame clones and lacks some. This sample yields roughly 220,000 clones, of which roughly 80% are seen a single time; approximately 1.2% belongs to the top ten. The sequenced sample consisted of PBMCs or T cells enriched from blood (not recorded which). The receptor set was obtained from a woman between 40 and 55 years old with acute COVID-19.

J is TRBJ1-5 and V is TRBV28; 9 bases are shared with TRBD1. This CDR3 contains 16 residues. J lost 6 bases, V lost 6 bases, and 12 bases had no gene match. The germline V gene has CDR1 MDHEN and CDR2 SYDVKM. The CDR3 is CASRGNRGRFGQPQHF. The CDR3 coding sequence is TGTGCCAGCAGGGGGAACAGGGGGCGTTTCGGTCAGCCCCAGCATTTT.

The rearrangement uses TRBV7-9 and TRBJ1-5; D possibly corresponds to TRBD1 (6 bases). Trimming pared 5 bases from V and 0 bases from J, leaving 8 bases between. There are 14 residues in the CDR3. CDR1 and CDR2 from the germline V gene are SEHNR and FQNEAQ (reference sequence). DNA of the CDR3: TGTGCCAGCAGCGTGGACAGTAGCAATCAGCCCCAGCATTTT. Its translation: CASSVDSSNQPQHF.

This clone was seen just once. The V gene is TRBV5-5, the J gene TRBJ2-3; 12 positions agree with TRBD2. This CDR3 has 17 residues. V was pared by 4 bases and J by 5 bases, with 11 bases of the junction left unmatched. Germline CDR1 is SGHKS and CDR2 is YYEKEE (reference sequence). The CDR3 spells CASSHTLLAGGEDTQYF. The CDR3 DNA reads as TGTGCCAGCAGCCACACGCTACTAGCGGGGGGAGAAGATACGCAGTATTTT.

The chain employs TRBV29-1 and TRBJ2-1, with a tentative D call TRBD1 (6 bases). This CDR3 region has 14 residues. Trimming removed 3 bases at V and 9 bases at J, with 18 bases between. Germline loops: CDR1 SQVTM, CDR2 ANQGSEA. CDR3 residues: CSVDRGDSSLEQFF. The CDR3 bases are TGCAGCGTTGACAGGGGCGACTCAAGCCTTGAGCAGTTCTTC.

The V and J genes are TRBV5-6 and TRBJ1-6, with 7 bases aligning to TRBD1. CDR3 length equals 15 residues. J lost 4 bases, V lost 4 bases, and 5 bases had no gene match. CDR1 is SGHDT, CDR2 YYEEEE, per germline. The CDR3 here is CASSAGQAYNSPLHF. CDR3 sequence (DNA): TGTGCCAGCAGCGCCGGACAGGCGTATAATTCACCCCTCCACTTT.

This chain uses TRBV30 with TRBJ1-1; unclear D gene. Per the germline V gene, CDR1 is GTSNPN and CDR2 is SVGIG (reference sequence). This CDR3 comprises 10 residues. V shed 8 bases and J shed 5 bases, with 9 bases lying between them. The CDR3 protein is CAGWPTEAFF. In DNA, the CDR3 is TGTGCCGGCTGGCCTACTGAAGCTTTCTTT.

The genes are TRBV11-2 and TRBJ2-7, with a weak D call TRBD1 (5 bases). The germline V and J ends were trimmed by 0 bases and 5 bases, with 14 bases remaining between them. Germline CDR1 SGHAT, CDR2 FQNNGV. This CDR3 spans 15 amino acids. CDR3 region: CASSLEAQGRHEQYF. DNA for the CDR3: TGTGCCAGCAGCTTAGAGGCTCAGGGTAGGCACGAGCAGTACTTC.

The J gene is TRBJ1-5, the V gene TRBV6-5, with 7 positions matching TRBD1. CDR1 and CDR2 from the germline V gene are MNHEY and SVGAGI. The CDR3 is made up of 14 amino acids. Losses at the gene ends were 6 bases for V and 1 base for J; bases not matched to a gene: 3. CDR3 sequence reads: CASRRTGSNQPQHF. The DNA for the CDR3 is TGTGCCAGCAGGCGGACAGGAAGCAATCAGCCCCAGCATTTT.

V gene TRBV7-9 combines with J gene TRBJ2-7; D is unclear. Germline V gives CDR1 SEHNR, CDR2 FQNEAQ (reference sequence). The CDR3 spans 15 residues. V was cut by 6 bases and J by 2 bases, with 17 bases left in between. Here the CDR3 DNA reads TGTGCCAGCAGTCATAATCTACAGATCCCCTACGAGCAGTACTTC. Protein sequence: CASSHNLQIPYEQYF. The complete variable domain, with remaining parts taken from reference TRBV7-9 and TRBJ2-7, reads DTGVSQNPRHKITKRGQNVTFRCDPISEHNRLYWYRQTLGQGPEFLTYFQNEAQLEKSRLLSDRFSAERPKGSFSTLEIQRTEQGDSAMYLCASSHNLQIPYEQYFGPGTRLTVT.

The gene calls are TRBV19 and TRBJ2-3, with TRBD2 as a possible D gene (6 bases). Germline lookup yields CDR1 LNHDA and CDR2 SQIVND (reference sequence). The CDR3 is made up of 14 amino acids. The V and J ends lost 7 bases and 2 bases respectively, with 13 bases between them. The CDR3 loop reads CASKSGTHTDTQYF. The CDR3 DNA reads as TGTGCCAGTAAGAGTGGGACTCACACAGATACGCAGTATTTT. Based on the CDR3 plus reference TRBV19 and TRBJ2-3, the full variable domain is DGGITQSPKYLFRKEGQNVTLSCEQNLNHDAMYWYRQDPGQGLRLIYYSQIVNDFQKGDIAEGYSVSREKKESFPLTVTSAQKNPTAFYLCASKSGTHTDTQYFGPGTRLTVL.

The chain joins TRBV10-1 to TRBJ2-1, with 13 bases fitting TRBD2. The CDR3 contains 16 residues. With V trimmed by 4 bases and J by 0 bases, 0 bases remained unmatched. Germline V CDR1 and CDR2: WNHNN, SYGVQD (reference sequence). CDR3 amino acids: CASSGTSGSSYNEQFF. The CDR3 coding sequence is TGCGCCAGCAGTGGGACTAGCGGGAGCTCCTACAATGAGCAGTTCTTC.

The V and J genes are TRBV2 and TRBJ2-3, with 7 bases lining up with TRBD1. The CDR3 length is 14 residues. Germline assignment: CDR1 SNHLY and CDR2 FYNNEI. V lost 10 bases and J lost 0; bases outside the gene matches: 7. CDR3: CANNRGISTDTQYF. In DNA form, the CDR3 reads TGTGCCAACAACAGGGGCATAAGCACAGATACGCAGTATTTT.

The chain carries TRBV6-2 or TRBV6-3 and TRBJ2-7; D might be TRBD2 (6 bases). The germline V gene encodes CDR1 MNHEY and CDR2 SVGEGT. Between the trimmed V and J ends, which lost 2 bases and 1 base, there was a span of 12 bases. This CDR3 region has 15 residues. For the CDR3, the DNA is TGTGCCAGCAGTTACGGGCTAGCGTGGTCCTACGAGCAGTACTTC. Protein sequence: CASSYGLAWSYEQYF.

The chain has TRBV10-2 and TRBJ1-1; no reliable D call. V lost 2 bases and J lost 5, with 9 bases in between. CDR1 and CDR2 (germline): WSHSY, SAAADI. The CDR3 is 13 residues long. In DNA form, the CDR3 reads TGCGCCAGCAGTGAGAACTCGGGGACTGAAGCTTTCTTT. This translates into CASSENSGTEAFF.

The chain couples TRBV5-1 to TRBJ2-1, with a possible D match to TRBD2 (6 bases). Per the germline V gene, CDR1 is SGHRS and CDR2 is YFSETQ. This CDR3 spans 15 amino acids. The V gene lost 4 bases and the J gene lost 7 bases, with 18 bases spanning the gap. The CDR3 DNA reads TGCGCCAGCAGCATACTAGACATAGGAGGGAATGAGCAGTTCTTC. Encoded protein: CASSILDIGGNEQFF.

V is TRBV27 and J is TRBJ2-3; 10 bases map to TRBD2. The CDR3 extends over 19 amino acids. Trimming removed 3 bases from V and 5 bases from J; junction bases left unmatched: 17. Per the germline V gene, CDR1 is MNHEY and CDR2 is SMNVEV (reference sequence). CDR3 loop: CASSFLTSGSEGVGDTQYF. The CDR3 DNA reads as TGTGCCAGCAGTTTTTTGACTAGCGGGTCCGAGGGGGTGGGAGATACGCAGTATTTT.

This chain uses TRBV20-1 with TRBJ1-4; tentative D call: TRBD1 (5 bases). This CDR3 is built from 11 residues. V was pared by 4 bases and J by 7 bases, with 7 bases between. CDR1 is DFQATT, CDR2 SNEGSKA, per germline (reference sequence). The CDR3 protein is CSANRGEKLFF. In nucleotides, the CDR3 is TGCAGTGCTAATAGGGGTGAAAAACTGTTTTTT.

This chain connects TRBV6-5 to TRBJ1-2; 8 positions match TRBD1. The CDR3 runs to 15 residues. V lost 4 bases and J lost 1; bases outside the gene matches: 5. Germline V CDR1 and CDR2: MNHEY, SVGAGI. The CDR3 reads CASSSRQGINYGYTF. DNA for the CDR3: TGTGCCAGCAGTTCTCGACAGGGGATTAACTATGGCTACACCTTC.

The V and J genes are TRBV5-1 and TRBJ1-2; 9 nucleotides align to TRBD1. Germline V lookup: CDR1 SGHRS, CDR2 YFSETQ. J was trimmed by 7 bases and V by 5 bases; bases with no gene match: 9. CDR3 length equals 14 residues. CDR3 protein: CASRSSQGAGGYTF. The CDR3 DNA reads as TGCGCCAGCAGATCATCACAGGGGGCTGGTGGCTACACCTTC.

The chain employs TRBV4-3 and TRBJ1-6; 7 nucleotides align to TRBD1. With 0 bases clipped from V and 7 bases from J, the junction kept 12 bases outside the gene matches. There are 18 residues in the CDR3. Germline CDR1 is LGHNA and CDR2 is YSLEER. This CDR3 is CASSQDHETGTENSPLHF. Written as DNA, the CDR3 is TGCGCCAGCAGCCAAGACCATGAGACCGGGACAGAGAATTCACCCCTCCACTTT.

The chain is built from TRBV6-2 or TRBV6-3 and TRBJ1-6; 9 bases fit TRBD1. After removal of 2 bases from V and 7 bases from J, the junction contained 3 bases not matched to a gene. Germline V gene sequence: CDR1 MNHEY, CDR2 SVGEGT. The CDR3 is 15 residues long. CDR3 in amino acids: CASSYGQGQNSPLHF. The CDR3 DNA reads as TGTGCCAGCAGTTACGGACAGGGGCAGAATTCACCCCTCCACTTT.

This chain links TRBV3-1 (or the pseudogene TRBV3-2) with TRBJ1-3; 10 bases are a match to TRBD1. The CDR3 length is 17 residues. The germline V gene has CDR1 LGHDT and CDR2 YNNKEL (reference sequence). The J segment lost 1 base and the V segment lost 4 bases, leaving 7 bases of the junction unmatched. The CDR3 coding sequence is TGTGCCAGCAGCCTGATAGGGGGACAGGGGTCTGGAAACACCATATATTTT. Translation gives CASSLIGGQGSGNTIYF.

This rearrangement joins TRBV9 to TRBJ1-2; maybe TRBD1 (5 bases). Germline V CDR1 and CDR2: SGDLS, YYNGEE. The CDR3 extends over 16 amino acids. V lost 0 bases to trimming and J lost 5 bases, with 17 bases between them. The CDR3 sequence is CASSVGTQGNRYGYTF. The CDR3 bases are TGTGCCAGCAGCGTAGGAACTCAGGGTAACCGATATGGCTACACCTTC.

The rearrangement uses TRBV18 and TRBJ1-2; D is perhaps TRBD1 (6 bases). Germline V gives CDR1 KGHSH, CDR2 LQKENI. The CDR3 loop spans 15 amino acids. Trimming shortened V by 3 bases and J by 0 bases, and 11 bases separated the two germline ends. As DNA, the CDR3 is TGTGCCAGCTCACCGGACAGCCATTCTAACTATGGCTACACCTTC. It codes for CASSPDSHSNYGYTF. Full variable domain (remainder filled in from reference TRBV18 and TRBJ1-2): NAGVMQNPRHLVRRRGQEARLRCSPMKGHSHVYWYRQLPEEGLKFMVYLQKENIIDESGMPKERFSAEFPKEGPSILRIQQVVRGDSAAYFCASSPDSHSNYGYTFGSGTRLTVV.

Concerning this clone itself: Other DNA variants within this sample encode the same CDR3. The rearrangement uses TRBV3-1 (or the pseudogene TRBV3-2) and TRBJ2-2; D uncertain. The ends were cut back, 4 bases at V and 5 bases at J, with 5 bases in the middle. Germline CDR1 and CDR2: LGHDT and YNNKEL (reference sequence). This CDR3 has 12 residues. CDR3 loop: CASSLLTGELFF. Here the CDR3 DNA reads TGTGCCAGCAGCCTATTGACCGGGGAGCTGTTTTTT.

The chain joins TRBV5-4 to TRBJ1-5; 7 positions agree with TRBD1. CDR1 is SGHNT, CDR2 YYREEE, per germline (reference sequence). J gave up 5 bases and V 5 bases, and 7 bases lay outside the gene matches. The CDR3 length is 14 residues. The chain's CDR3 is CASSQDRVDQPQHF. The CDR3 DNA reads TGTGCCAGCAGTCAAGACAGGGTTGATCAGCCCCAGCATTTT.

CDR3 DNA sequence: TGTGCCAGCAGCCAGGGGCCGAATGAGCAGTTCTTC. It translates to CASSQGPNEQFF. The chain joins TRBV3-1 (or the pseudogene TRBV3-2) to TRBJ2-1; weak D call: TRBD1 (5 bases). In germline, CDR1 is LGHDT, CDR2 YNNKEL (reference sequence). V was clipped by 3 bases and J by 7 bases, with 7 bases between them. CDR3 length: 12 residues.